What follows is one T cell receptor (beta chain) and its context. The antigen is unknown. This sample stems from a study of cytomegalovirus exposure and HLA in healthy donors. Broader study findings: A list of about 180 TCR beta chains associated with cytomegalovirus was given. The study carried out a later analysis of TCR beta sequences. It associated around 17,000 of them with specific HLA alleles at a false discovery rate of 0.05. Rare TCR sequences predominated, though certain public TCRs were found in many donors.

PCR used 60 Vbeta primers and 13 Jbeta primers. Original processing notes: Later reanalysis found 60 million to 90 million unique TCR beta chains, about 10 million of them shared. Some clones are missing from TCRdb's copy, which holds only in-frame ones; the method was immunoSEQ multiplex PCR. V, J and clone size are those of that table, while D and trimming were read from the DNA. This table holds about 55,000 clones, over 55% found once. The CDR3 totals 13 residues. Germline-derived CDR1 and CDR2 are SGDLS and YYNGEE. V lost 3 bases, J lost 3 bases, and 7 bases lay in between. This receptor was taken from a man aged 40-50 years in good health and CMV-seropositive. Material: PBMCs. J is TRBJ2-1 and V is TRBV9; TRBD1 is a possible D gene (6 bases). The CDR3 bases are TGTGCCAGCAGCGGAGGGGGCTACAATGAGCAGTTCTTC. It translates to CASSGGGYNEQFF.